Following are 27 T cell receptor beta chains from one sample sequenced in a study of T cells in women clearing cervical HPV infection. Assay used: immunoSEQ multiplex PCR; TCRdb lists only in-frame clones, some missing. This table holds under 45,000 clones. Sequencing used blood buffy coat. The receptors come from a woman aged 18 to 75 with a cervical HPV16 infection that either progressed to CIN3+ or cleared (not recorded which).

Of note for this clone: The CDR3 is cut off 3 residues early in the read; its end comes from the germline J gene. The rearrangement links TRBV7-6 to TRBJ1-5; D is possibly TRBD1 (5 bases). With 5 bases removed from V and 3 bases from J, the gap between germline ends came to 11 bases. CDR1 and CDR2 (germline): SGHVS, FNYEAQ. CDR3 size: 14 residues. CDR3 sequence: CASSPARDNQPQHF. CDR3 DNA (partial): TGTGCCAGCAGCCCCGCCAGGGACAATCAGCCC. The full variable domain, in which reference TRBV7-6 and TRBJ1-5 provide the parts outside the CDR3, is GAGVSQSPRYKVTKRGQDVALRCDPISGHVSLYWYRQALGQGPEFLTYFNYEAQQDKSGLPNDRFSAERPEGSISTLTIQRTEQRDSAMYRCASSPARDNQPQHFGDGTRLSIL.

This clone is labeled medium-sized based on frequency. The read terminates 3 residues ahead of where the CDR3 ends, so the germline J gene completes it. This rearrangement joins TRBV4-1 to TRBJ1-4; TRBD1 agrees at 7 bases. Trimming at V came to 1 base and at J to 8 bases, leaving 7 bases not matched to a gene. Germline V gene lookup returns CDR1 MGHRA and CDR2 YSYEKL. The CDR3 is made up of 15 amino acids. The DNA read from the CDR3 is TGCGCCAGCAGCCAAGTACCCTGGGACAGCGAAAAA. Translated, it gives CASSQVPWDSEK. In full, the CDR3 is CASSQVPWDSEKLFF.

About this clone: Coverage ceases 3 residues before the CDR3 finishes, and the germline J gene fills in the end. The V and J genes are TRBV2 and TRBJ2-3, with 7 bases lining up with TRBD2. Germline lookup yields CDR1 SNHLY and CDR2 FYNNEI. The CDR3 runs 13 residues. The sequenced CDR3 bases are TGTGCCAGCAGTGTCCAGCGGGAAAGGACG. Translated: CASSVQRERT. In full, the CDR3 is CASSVQRERTQYF.

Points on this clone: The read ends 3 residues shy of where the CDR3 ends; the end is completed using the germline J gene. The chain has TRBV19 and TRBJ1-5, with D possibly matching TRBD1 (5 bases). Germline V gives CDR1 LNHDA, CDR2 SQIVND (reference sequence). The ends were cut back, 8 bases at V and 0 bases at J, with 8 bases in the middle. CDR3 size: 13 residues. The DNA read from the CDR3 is TGTGCCAGTGGGGCAGATAGCAATCAGCCC. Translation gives CASGADSNQP. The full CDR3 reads CASGADSNQPQHF.

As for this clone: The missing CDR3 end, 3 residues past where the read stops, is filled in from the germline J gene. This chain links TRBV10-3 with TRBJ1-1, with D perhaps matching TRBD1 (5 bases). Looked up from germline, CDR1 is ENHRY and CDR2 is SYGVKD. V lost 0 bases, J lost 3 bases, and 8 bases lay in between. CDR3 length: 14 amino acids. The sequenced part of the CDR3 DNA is TGTGCCATCAGTGAGTCGTCAGGGCACACTGAA. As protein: CAISESSGHTE. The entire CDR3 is CAISESSGHTEAFF.

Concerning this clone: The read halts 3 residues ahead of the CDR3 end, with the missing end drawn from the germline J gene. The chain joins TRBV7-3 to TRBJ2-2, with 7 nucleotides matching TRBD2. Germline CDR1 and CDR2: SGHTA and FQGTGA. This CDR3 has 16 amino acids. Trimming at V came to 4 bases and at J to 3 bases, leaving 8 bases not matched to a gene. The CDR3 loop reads CASSSRRGGYTGELFF. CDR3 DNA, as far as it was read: TGTGCCAGCAGCTCCCGGAGGGGAGGGTACACCGGGGAG. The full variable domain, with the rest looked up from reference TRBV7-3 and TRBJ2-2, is GAGVSQTPSNKVTEKGKYVELRCDPISGHTALYWYRQSLGQGPEFLIYFQGTGAADDSGLPNDRFFAVRPEGSVSTLKIQRTERGDSAVYLCASSSRRGGYTGELFFGEGSRLTVL.

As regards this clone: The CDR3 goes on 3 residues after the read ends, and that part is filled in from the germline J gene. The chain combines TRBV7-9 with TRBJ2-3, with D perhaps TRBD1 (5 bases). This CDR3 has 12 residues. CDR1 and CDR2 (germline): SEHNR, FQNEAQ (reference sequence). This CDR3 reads CASSFQGQPQYF. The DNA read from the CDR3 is TGTGCCAGCAGTTTTCAGGGTCAGCCG. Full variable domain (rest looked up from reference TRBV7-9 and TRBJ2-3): DTGVSQNPRHKITKRGQNVTFRCDPISEHNRLYWYRQTLGQGPEFLTYFQNEAQLEKSRLLSDRFSAERPKGSFSTLEIQRTEQGDSAMYLCASSFQGQPQYFGPGTRLTVL.

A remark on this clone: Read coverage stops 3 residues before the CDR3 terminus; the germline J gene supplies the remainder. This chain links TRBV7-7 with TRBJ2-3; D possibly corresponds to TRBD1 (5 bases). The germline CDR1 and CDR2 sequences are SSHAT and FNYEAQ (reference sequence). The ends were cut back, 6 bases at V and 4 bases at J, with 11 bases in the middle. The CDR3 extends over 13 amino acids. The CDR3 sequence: CASSLQGADTQYF. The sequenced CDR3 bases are TGTGCCAGCAGTCTTCAGGGCGCAGATACG.

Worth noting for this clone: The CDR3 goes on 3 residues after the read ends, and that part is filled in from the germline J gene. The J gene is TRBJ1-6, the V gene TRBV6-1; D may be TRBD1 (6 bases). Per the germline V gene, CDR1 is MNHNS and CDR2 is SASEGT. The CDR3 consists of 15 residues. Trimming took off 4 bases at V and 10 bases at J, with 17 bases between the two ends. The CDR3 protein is CASSGAGQGGSPLHF. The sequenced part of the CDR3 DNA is TGTGCCAGCAGTGGCGCGGGACAAGGAGGCTCACCC.

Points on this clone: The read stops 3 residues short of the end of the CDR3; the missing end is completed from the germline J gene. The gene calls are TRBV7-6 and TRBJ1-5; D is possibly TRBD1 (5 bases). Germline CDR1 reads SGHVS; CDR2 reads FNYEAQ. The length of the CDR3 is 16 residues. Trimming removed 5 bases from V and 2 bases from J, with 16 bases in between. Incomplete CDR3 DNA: TGTGCCAGCAGCCCTTCGAGGGGTGGCGGCAATCAGCCC. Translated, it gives CASSPSRGGGNQP. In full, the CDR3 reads CASSPSRGGGNQPQHF. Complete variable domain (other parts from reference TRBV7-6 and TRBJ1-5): GAGVSQSPRYKVTKRGQDVALRCDPISGHVSLYWYRQALGQGPEFLTYFNYEAQQDKSGLPNDRFSAERPEGSISTLTIQRTEQRDSAMYRCASSPSRGGGNQPQHFGDGTRLSIL.

Incomplete CDR3 DNA: TGCGCCAGCAGCCAAGACTTTAGCCGTTGGAACTATGGC. Translated: CASSQDFSRWNYG. The complete CDR3 sequence is CASSQDFSRWNYGYTF. The chain is built from TRBV4-1 and TRBJ1-2; unclear D gene. The read stops 3 residues short of the end of the CDR3; the missing end is completed from the germline J gene. This CDR3 is 16 amino acids long. Germline CDR1 and CDR2: MGHRA and YSYEKL. V gave up 0 bases and J gave up 2 bases, with 13 bases separating them.

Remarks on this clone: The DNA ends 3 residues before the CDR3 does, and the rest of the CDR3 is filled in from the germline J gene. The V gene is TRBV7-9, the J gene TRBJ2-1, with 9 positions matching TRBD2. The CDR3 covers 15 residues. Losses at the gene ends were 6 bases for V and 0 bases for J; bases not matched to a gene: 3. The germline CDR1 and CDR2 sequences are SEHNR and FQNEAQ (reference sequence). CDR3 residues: CASSLSGSSYNEQFF. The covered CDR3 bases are TGTGCCAGCAGTCTTAGCGGGAGCTCCTACAATGAG.

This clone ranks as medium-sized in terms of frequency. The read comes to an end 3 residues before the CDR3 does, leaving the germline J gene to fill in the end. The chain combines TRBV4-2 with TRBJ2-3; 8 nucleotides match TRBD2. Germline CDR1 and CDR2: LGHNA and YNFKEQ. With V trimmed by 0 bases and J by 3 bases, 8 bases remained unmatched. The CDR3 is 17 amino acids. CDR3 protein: CASSQEGGIAGTDTQYF. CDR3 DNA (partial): TGTGCCAGCAGCCAAGAAGGGGGGATAGCGGGGACAGATACG.

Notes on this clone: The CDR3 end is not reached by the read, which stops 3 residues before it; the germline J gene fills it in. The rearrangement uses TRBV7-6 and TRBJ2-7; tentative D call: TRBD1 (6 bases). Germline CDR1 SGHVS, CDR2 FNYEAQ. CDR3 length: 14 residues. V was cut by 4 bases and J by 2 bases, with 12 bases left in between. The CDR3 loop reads CASSWTVSTYEQYF. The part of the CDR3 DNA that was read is TGTGCCAGCAGCTGGACAGTTTCCACCTACGAG.

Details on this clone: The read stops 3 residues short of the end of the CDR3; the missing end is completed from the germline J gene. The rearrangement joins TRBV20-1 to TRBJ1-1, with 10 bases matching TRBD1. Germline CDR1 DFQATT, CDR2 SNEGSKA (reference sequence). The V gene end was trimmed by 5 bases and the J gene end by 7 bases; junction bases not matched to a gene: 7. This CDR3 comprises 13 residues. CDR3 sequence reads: CSASWTGGLEAFF. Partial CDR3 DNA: TGCAGTGCTTCCTGGACAGGGGGGCTTGAA.

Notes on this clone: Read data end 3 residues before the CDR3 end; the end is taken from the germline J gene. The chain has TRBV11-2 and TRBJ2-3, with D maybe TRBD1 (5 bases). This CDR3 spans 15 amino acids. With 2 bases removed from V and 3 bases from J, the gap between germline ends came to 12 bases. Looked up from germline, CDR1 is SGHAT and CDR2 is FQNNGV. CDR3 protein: CASSLRGQDTDTQYF. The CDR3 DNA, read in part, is TGTGCCAGCAGCTTAAGGGGTCAAGATACAGATACG.

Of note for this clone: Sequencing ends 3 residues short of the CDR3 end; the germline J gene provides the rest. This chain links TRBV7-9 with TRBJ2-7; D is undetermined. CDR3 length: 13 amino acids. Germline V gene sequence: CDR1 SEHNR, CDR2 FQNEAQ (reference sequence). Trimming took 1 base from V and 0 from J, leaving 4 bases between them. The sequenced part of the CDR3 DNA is TGTGCCAGCAGCTTAGACAGCTCCTACGAG. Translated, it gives CASSLDSSYE. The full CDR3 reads CASSLDSSYEQYF.

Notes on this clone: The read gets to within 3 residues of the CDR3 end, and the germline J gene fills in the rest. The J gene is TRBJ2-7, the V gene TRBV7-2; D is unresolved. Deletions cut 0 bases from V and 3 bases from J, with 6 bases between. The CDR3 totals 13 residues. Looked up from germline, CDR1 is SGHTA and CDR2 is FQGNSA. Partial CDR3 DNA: TGTGCCAGCAGCTTAGCGTACAGCTACGAG. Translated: CASSLAYSYE. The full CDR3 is CASSLAYSYEQYF. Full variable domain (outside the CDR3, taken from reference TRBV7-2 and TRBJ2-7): GAGVSQSPSNKVTEKGKDVELRCDPISGHTALYWYRQSLGQGLEFLIYFQGNSAPDKSGLPSDRFSAERTGGSVSTLTIQRTQQEDSAVYLCASSLAYSYEQYFGPGTRLTVT.

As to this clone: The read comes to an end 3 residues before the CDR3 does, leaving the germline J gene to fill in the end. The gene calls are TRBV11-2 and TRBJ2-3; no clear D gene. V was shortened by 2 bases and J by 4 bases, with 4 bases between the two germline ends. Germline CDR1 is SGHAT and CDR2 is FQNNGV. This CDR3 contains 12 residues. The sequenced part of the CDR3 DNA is TGTGCCAGCAGCTTACCTGCAGATACG. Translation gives CASSLPADT. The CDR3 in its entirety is CASSLPADTQYF.

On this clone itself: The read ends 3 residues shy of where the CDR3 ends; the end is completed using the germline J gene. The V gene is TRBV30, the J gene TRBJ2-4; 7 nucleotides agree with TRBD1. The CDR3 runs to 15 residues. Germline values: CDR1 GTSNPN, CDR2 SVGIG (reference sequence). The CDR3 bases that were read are TGTGCCTGGAGTGTAGGACAGGTTACCAACTATGGT. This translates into CAWSVGQVTNYG. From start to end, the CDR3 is CAWSVGQVTNYGQYF.

The sequenced part of the CDR3 DNA is TGTGCCAGCAGCCCTACGGGGGGCACTAATGAAAAA. As protein: CASSPTGGTNEK. The full CDR3 reads CASSPTGGTNEKLFF. This chain uses TRBV7-2 with TRBJ1-4; TRBD1 is a possible D gene (6 bases). The read ends 3 residues before the CDR3 terminus; that terminus is restored from the germline J gene. Trimming took 5 bases from V and 2 from J, leaving 12 bases between them. The CDR3 extends over 15 amino acids. Germline V gene data show CDR1 as SGHTA and CDR2 as FQGNSA. The variable domain in full, with the rest retrieved from reference TRBV7-2 and TRBJ1-4, is GAGVSQSPSNKVTEKGKDVELRCDPISGHTALYWYRQSLGQGLEFLIYFQGNSAPDKSGLPSDRFSAERTGGSVSTLTIQRTQQEDSAVYLCASSPTGGTNEKLFFGSGTQLSVL.

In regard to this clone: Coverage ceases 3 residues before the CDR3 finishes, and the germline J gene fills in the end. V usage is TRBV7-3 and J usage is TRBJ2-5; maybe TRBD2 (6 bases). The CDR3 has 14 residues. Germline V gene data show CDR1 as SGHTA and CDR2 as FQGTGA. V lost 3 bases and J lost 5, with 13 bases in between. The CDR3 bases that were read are TGTGCCAGCAGCTTTGGGGCAGGGAGGGAGACC. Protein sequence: CASSFGAGRET. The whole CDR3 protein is CASSFGAGRETQYF.

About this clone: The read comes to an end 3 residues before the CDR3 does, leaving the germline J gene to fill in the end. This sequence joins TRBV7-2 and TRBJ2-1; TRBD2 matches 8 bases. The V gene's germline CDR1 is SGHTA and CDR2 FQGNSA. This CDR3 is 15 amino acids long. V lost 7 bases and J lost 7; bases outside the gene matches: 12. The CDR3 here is CASNPWAGGRNEQFF. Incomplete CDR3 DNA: TGTGCCAGCAACCCCTGGGCGGGAGGTAGGAATGAG.

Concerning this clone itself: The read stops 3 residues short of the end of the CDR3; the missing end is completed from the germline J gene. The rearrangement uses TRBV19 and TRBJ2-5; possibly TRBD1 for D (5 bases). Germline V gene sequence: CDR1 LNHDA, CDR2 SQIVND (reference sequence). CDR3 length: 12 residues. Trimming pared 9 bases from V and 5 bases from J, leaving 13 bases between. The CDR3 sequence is CASKQVGETQYF. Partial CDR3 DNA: TGTGCCAGCAAACAGGTCGGGGAGACC.

The CDR3 bases that were read are TGCAGTGCTAGAGAAGGTTTGAACACCGGGGAG. It encodes CSAREGLNTGE. The full CDR3 reads CSAREGLNTGELFF. J is TRBJ2-2 and V is TRBV20-1; D is ambiguous. From the germline J gene comes the end of the CDR3, since the read stops 3 residues before it. From germline, CDR1 is DFQATT and CDR2 SNEGSKA (reference sequence). V was trimmed by 0 bases and J by 1 base, leaving 6 bases between them. The length of the CDR3 is 14 residues.

The CDR3 bases that were read are TGTGCCAGCCAGGGGAGCTCCTACGAG. This gives the protein CASQGSSYE. The CDR3 in its entirety is CASQGSSYEQYF. The chain recombines TRBV11-3 with TRBJ2-7; the D gene is possibly TRBD1 (6 bases). The read gets to within 3 residues of the CDR3 end, and the germline J gene fills in the rest. V lost 8 bases and J 0 bases, leaving 8 bases between the germline ends. This CDR3 contains 12 residues. Per the germline V gene, CDR1 is SGHNT and CDR2 is YENEEA.

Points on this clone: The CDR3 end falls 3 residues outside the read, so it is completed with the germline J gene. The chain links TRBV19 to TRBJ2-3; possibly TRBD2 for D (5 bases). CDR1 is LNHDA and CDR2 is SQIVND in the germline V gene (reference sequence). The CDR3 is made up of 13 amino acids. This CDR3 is CASSRELGETQYF. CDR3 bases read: TGTGCCAGTAGTCGGGAACTCGGGGAGACG.